The rows below give T cell receptor beta chains drawn from one sample of a study of T cell repertoires in cytomegalovirus infection. In TCRdb, the reads were re-called with MiXCR into one record per CDR3 protein. The table lists nearly 650,000 distinct CDR3 sequences, 20% to 25% of them singletons, with less than 10% in the top ten. Sequenced input: CD8+ T cells from PBMCs. All receptors derive from a human donor in good health (CMV status not recorded). Some clones in this sample may be carry-over from other donors' samples. Both conserved end residues are part of each CDR3. Each record gives: J gene, V gene, D gene, clone size, CDR3 DNA, CDR3 protein. D genes are given only for firm matches. A row's size may be missing; if present it is once, few, many or a size class.

TRBJ2-1 | TRBV28 | TRBD2 | - | TGTGCCAGCAGTCCTCCCGGGAGGGGGGCCAACTACAATGAGCGGTTCTTC | CASSPPGRGANYNERFF
TRBJ2-7 | TRBV20-1 | TRBD2 | - | TGCAGTGCTAGAGAACTAGCGGGGACCTACGAGCAGTACTTC | CSARELAGTYEQYF
TRBJ1-2 | TRBV12-3/TRBV12-4 | - | once | TGTGCCAGCAGTGAGGGAGTTTGGACCAACTATGGCTACACCTTC | CASSEGVWTNYGYTF
TRBJ2-3 | TRBV2 | TRBD2 | few | TGTGCCAGCAGGGGGTGGACTAGCGGGGGGTTCACAGATACGCAGTATTTT | CASRGWTSGGFTDTQYF
TRBJ2-5 | TRBV4-2 | - | once | TGTGCCAGCAGCCAAGAACCATCGCAAGAGACCCAGTACTTC | CASSQEPSQETQYF
TRBJ2-1 | TRBV12-3/TRBV12-4 | - | few | TGTGCCAGCAGTTTCGCCGTTGGCCCACACAGGGAAGAAAGAGGGGACAATGAGCAGTTCTTC | CASSFAVGPHREERGDNEQFF
TRBJ2-1 | TRBV7-6 | TRBD2 | many | TGTGCCAGCAGCGCCGGGGGGGCGGCGGATGAGCAGTTCTTC | CASSAGGAADEQFF
TRBJ2-3 | TRBV27 | - | few | TGTGCCAGCAGTTTCCATGGGGCAGATACGCAGTATTTT | CASSFHGADTQYF
TRBJ1-2 | TRBV6-2/TRBV6-3 | - | few | TGTGCCAGCAGAGGACCGTACTTCCTCTATGGCTACACCTTC | CASRGPYFLYGYTF
TRBJ2-1 | TRBV7-6 | TRBD1 | many | TGTGCCAGCAGCTCACAGGGGCCGAGCTCCTACAATGAGCAGTTCTTC | CASSSQGPSSYNEQFF
TRBJ2-2 | TRBV4-3 | TRBD1 | many | TGCGCCAGCAGCCAAGACAGGGGGTCTACCGGGGAGCTGTTTTTT | CASSQDRGSTGELFF
TRBJ2-3 | TRBV5-1 | TRBD1 | - | TGCGCCAGCAGCCTAGGACAGGGGAGGCATACGCAGTATTTT | CASSLGQGRHTQYF
TRBJ2-7 | TRBV7-2 | - | many | TGTGCCAGCAGCTTCCTCCCGGGGGAGCAGTACTTC | CASSFLPGEQYF
TRBJ2-5 | TRBV7-6 | TRBD2 | many | TGTGCCAGCAGCTTACTAGCGGGCAGAGTCCAAGAGACCCAGTACTTC | CASSLLAGRVQETQYF
TRBJ2-3 | TRBV7-6 | - | many | TGTGCCAGCAGCTTAGCGCCTACAGATACGCAGTATTTT | CASSLAPTDTQYF
TRBJ2-1 | TRBV7-4 | - | - | TGTGCCAGCAGCTTAAGGGAAGTCGGGCAGTTCTTC | CASSLREVGQFF
TRBJ2-7 | TRBV29-1 | TRBD1 | - | TGCAGCGTTGACGGGACAGGGGGCAACGAGCAGTACTTC | CSVDGTGGNEQYF
TRBJ1-2 | TRBV7-8 | TRBD1 | many | TGTGCCAGCAGCTTAGGGACAGGGTTTAACTATGGCTACACCTTC | CASSLGTGFNYGYTF
TRBJ2-2 | TRBV6-5 | - | many | TGTGCCAGCAGTTATTCCGGGACCCCAGACCGGGAGCTGTTTTTT | CASSYSGTPDRELFF
TRBJ2-3 | TRBV20-1 | - | - | TGCAGTGCTCCGGGACTTTACACAGATACGCAGTATTTT | CSAPGLYTDTQYF
TRBJ2-5 | TRBV20-1 | - | once | TGCAGTGCCCGCCCCCGGGACACCCTCATTGTCCAGTACTTC | CSARPRDTLIVQYF
TRBJ2-3 | TRBV20-1 | TRBD1 | - | TGCAGTGCTAGAGACTTAACTCAGGGGGCAGATACGCAGTATTTT | CSARDLTQGADTQYF
TRBJ2-5 | TRBV7-8 | TRBD2 | - | TGTGCCAGCAGCTTGCCGGGACTAGCCAGGGAGACCCAGTACTTC | CASSLPGLARETQYF
TRBJ2-7 | TRBV7-8 | - | many | TGTGCCAGCAGCATTCTGGGGGGAGTCGAGCAGTACTTC | CASSILGGVEQYF
TRBJ1-4 | TRBV14 | - | few | TGTGCCAGCAGCCAATTTTCAGCAACTAATGAAAAACTGTTTTTT | CASSQFSATNEKLFF
TRBJ2-1 | TRBV20-1 | - | - | TGCAGTGCTAGAGGGGGACACTTCAATGAGCAGTTCTTC | CSARGGHFNEQFF
TRBJ1-3 | TRBV28 | - | few | TGTGCCAGTTTCACAGGGTCTGGAAACACCATATATTTT | CASFTGSGNTIYF
TRBJ2-2 | TRBV19 | TRBD1 | many | TGTGCCAGTAGTATTCCGGACAGGGTAAACCTCCTGAACACCGGGGAGCTGTTTTTT | CASSIPDRVNLLNTGELFF
TRBJ2-6 | TRBV2 | - | - | TGTGCCAGCCCGGACGGGCCTGGGGCCAACGTCCTGACTTTC | CASPDGPGANVLTF
TRBJ2-1 | TRBV7-3 | TRBD2 | many | TGTGCCAGCAGCTTAAGAGCGGGGGGTATCAATGAGCAGTTCTTC | CASSLRAGGINEQFF
TRBJ1-1 | TRBV14 | - | - | TGTGCCAGCAGCCCCCTGGGGGGAGCAATTGAAGCTTTCTTT | CASSPLGGAIEAFF
TRBJ2-2 | TRBV7-2 | - | few | TGTGCCAGCAGCACCCGGGACCCGGGGCGCTTGGGAAACACCGGGGAGCTGTTTTTT | CASSTRDPGRLGNTGELFF
TRBJ2-7 | TRBV7-6 | - | - | TGTGCCAGCAGCTCCGGTAGGGAACCCGGGACGGTGTCCTACGAGCAGTACTTC | CASSSGREPGTVSYEQYF
TRBJ1-2 | TRBV4-3 | TRBD1 | - | TGCGCCAGCAGCCAAGCCGGACAGGATCACTATGGCTACACCTTC | CASSQAGQDHYGYTF
TRBJ2-3 | TRBV5-1 | - | few | TGCGCCAGCAGCTTGGTGGATTCCACAGATACGCAGTATTTT | CASSLVDSTDTQYF
TRBJ2-5 | TRBV28 | - | many | TGTGCCAGCAGTTTCGGGAATGAAGAGACCCAGTACTTC | CASSFGNEETQYF
TRBJ1-5 | TRBV7-6 | TRBD1 | many | TGTGCCAGCAGCTTGACAGGGGGCCAGCTCAGCAATCAGCCCCAGCATTTT | CASSLTGGQLSNQPQHF
TRBJ2-3 | TRBV2 | - | few | TGTGCCAGCTTCCGCTACACAGATACGCAGTATTTT | CASFRYTDTQYF
TRBJ1-1 | TRBV19 | TRBD1 | few | TGTGCCAGTAGTAGGACAGGAGCGATCACTGAAGCTTTCTTT | CASSRTGAITEAFF
TRBJ1-5 | TRBV7-9 | - | many | TGTGCCAGCAGCACTGGGGGACAGCCCCAGCATTTT | CASSTGGQPQHF
TRBJ1-2 | TRBV28 | - | few | TGTGCCAGCAGTGGCTTAACTGGGGACTATGGCTACACCTTC | CASSGLTGDYGYTF
TRBJ1-2 | TRBV6-6 | - | many | TGTGCCAGCAGTGTGGACAGCCACTATGGCTACACCTTC | CASSVDSHYGYTF
TRBJ2-7 | TRBV2 | - | - | TGTGCCAGCCTGGACCCGTCCTACGAGCAGTACTTC | CASLDPSYEQYF
TRBJ1-2 | TRBV7-8 | - | many | TGTGCCAGCAGCTTAAATGTACTGGGTTCCGGCTACACCTTC | CASSLNVLGSGYTF
TRBJ2-1 | TRBV2 | - | - | TGCGCAGGCGAAGTCCTTGGCTACAGTGAGCAGTTCTTC | CAGEVLGYSEQFF